Each of the 23 T cell receptor beta chains below was sequenced from the same sample in a study of CD8 T cells in Susac syndrome. With random hexamers, roughly 0.45 to 1 ug RNA was reverse transcribed. TCRdb re-called the immunoSEQ multiplex PCR reads with MiXCR, one entry per CDR3 protein. This repertoire shows almost 450,000 distinct CDR3 sequences, 75% to 90% found once; its top ten account for 0.09% to 0.15%. Source material: CD8+ T cells from PBMCs. These receptors were obtained from a human donor with multiple sclerosis.

This rearrangement joins TRBV12-3 or TRBV12-4 to TRBJ2-1; possibly TRBD1 for D (6 bases). The CDR3 runs 16 residues. V lost 5 bases, J lost 3 bases, and 17 bases lay in between. The CDR3 DNA sequence: TGTGCCAGCAGTATGCCGGGACAAAGTGTCTACAATGAGCAGTTCTTC. This sequence encodes CASSMPGQSVYNEQFF.

The table lists this clonotype with a count of one. The chain couples TRBV12-3 or TRBV12-4 to TRBJ1-1, with TRBD1 as a possible D gene (5 bases). The CDR3 loop spans 16 amino acids. The V gene lost 5 bases and the J gene lost 5 bases, with 21 bases spanning the gap. CDR3 sequence reads: CASSPGTSTSRTEAFF. The CDR3 DNA follows: TGTGCCAGCAGTCCCGGGACCTCTACCTCGAGGACTGAAGCTTTCTTT.

J is TRBJ1-4 and V is TRBV27, with D possibly matching TRBD1 (6 bases). V was trimmed by 3 bases and J by 8 bases, leaving 16 bases between them. This CDR3 contains 15 residues. Germline CDR1 and CDR2: MNHEY and SMNVEV (reference sequence). The CDR3 protein is CASSLYTEGGEKLFF. The CDR3 region has the DNA TGTGCCAGCAGTTTGTACACGGAAGGGGGGGAAAAACTGTTTTTT.

The chain combines TRBV15 with TRBJ2-7, with 10 nucleotides matching TRBD2. Germline assignment: CDR1 LNHNV and CDR2 YYDKDF (reference sequence). V was clipped by 8 bases and J by 2 bases; unmatched bases: 9. This CDR3 has 15 residues. CDR3 nucleotides: TGTGCCACCGGGCGGACTAGCGGAGCGACCTACGAGCAGTACTTC. It yields the protein CATGRTSGATYEQYF.

The chain couples TRBV6-5 to TRBJ2-7, with 9 bases fitting TRBD1. J lost 3 bases, V lost 5 bases, and 5 bases had no gene match. This CDR3 is built from 14 residues. The germline V gene has CDR1 MNHEY and CDR2 SVGAGI. CDR3 bases: TGTGCCAGCAGTCCCCCGGACAGGGGCTACGAGCAGTACTTC. This sequence encodes CASSPPDRGYEQYF.

The rearrangement joins TRBV10-3 to TRBJ2-2; tentatively, D is TRBD1 (7 bases). The CDR3 extends over 15 amino acids. Germline V CDR1 and CDR2: ENHRY, SYGVKD. With 3 bases removed from V and 4 bases from J, the gap between germline ends came to 12 bases. CDR3 bases: TGTGCCATCAGTGAATGGCAGGGGGGCACCGGGGAGCTGTTTTTT. It codes for CAISEWQGGTGELFF.

The chain employs TRBV7-8 and TRBJ2-5; D not certain. CDR3 length equals 14 residues. Germline V gene lookup returns CDR1 SGHVS and CDR2 FQNEAQ. V was shortened by 2 bases and J by 0 bases, with 7 bases between the two germline ends. The CDR3 DNA sequence: TGTGCCAGCAGCTTATCGGCGTACCAAGAGACCCAGTACTTC. Translation: CASSLSAYQETQYF. Based on the CDR3 plus reference TRBV7-8 and TRBJ2-5, the full variable domain is GAGVSQSPRYKVAKRGQDVALRCDPISGHVSLFWYQQALGQGPEFLTYFQNEAQLDKSGLPSDRFFAERPEGSVSTLKIQRTQQEDSAVYLCASSLSAYQETQYFGPGTRLLVL.

The chain carries TRBV6-1 and TRBJ2-7, with 7 nucleotides matching TRBD2. J gave up 4 bases and V 4 bases, and 4 bases lay outside the gene matches. The CDR3 has 13 amino acids. CDR1 is MNHNS and CDR2 is SASEGT in the germline V gene. CDR3 in DNA: TGTGCCAGCAGTGTTACTAGCGAGTACGAGCAGTACTTC. As protein: CASSVTSEYEQYF.

V gene TRBV10-2 combines with J gene TRBJ1-1, with 9 bases identical to TRBD1. This CDR3 spans 13 amino acids. V was clipped by 10 bases and J by 4 bases; unmatched bases: 7. From germline, CDR1 is WSHSY and CDR2 SAAADI. DNA for the CDR3: TGCGCCACCTCGTCACAGGGGGCCACTGAAGCTTTCTTT. Its translation: CATSSQGATEAFF.

This chain links TRBV7-9 with TRBJ2-5; 9 bases fit TRBD2. The trim removed 4 bases at V and 2 bases at J, leaving 5 bases unmatched. The germline V gene encodes CDR1 SEHNR and CDR2 FQNEAQ (reference sequence). There are 15 residues in the CDR3. The CDR3 protein is CASSSPSGAQETQYF. CDR3 in DNA: TGTGCCAGCAGCTCACCTAGCGGGGCACAAGAGACCCAGTACTTC.

This chain links TRBV5-1 with TRBJ1-1; 7 bases match TRBD1. The CDR3 runs to 17 residues. Germline V gene data show CDR1 as SGHRS and CDR2 as YFSETQ. V shed 4 bases and J 1 base; nucleotides not matched to a gene: 13. CDR3 DNA sequence: TGCGCCAGCAGCCCCAGTGGACAGGTTTTGGAGAACACTGAAGCTTTCTTT. This codes for CASSPSGQVLENTEAFF.

This chain uses TRBV7-9 with TRBJ1-5, with D tentatively TRBD1 (5 bases). From germline, CDR1 is SEHNR and CDR2 FQNEAQ (reference sequence). This CDR3 has 14 residues. The ends were cut back, 4 bases at V and 5 bases at J, with 12 bases in the middle. This chain's CDR3 is CASSSLAGHQPQHF. The CDR3 DNA is TGTGCCAGCAGCTCTCTGGCAGGGCATCAGCCCCAGCATTTT. The variable domain in full, with the rest retrieved from reference TRBV7-9 and TRBJ1-5, is DTGVSQNPRHKITKRGQNVTFRCDPISEHNRLYWYRQTLGQGPEFLTYFQNEAQLEKSRLLSDRFSAERPKGSFSTLEIQRTEQGDSAMYLCASSSLAGHQPQHFGDGTRLSIL.

The V gene is TRBV11-3, the J gene TRBJ2-1; no clear D gene. Germline assignment: CDR1 SGHNT and CDR2 YENEEA. This CDR3 has 14 amino acids. V was cut by 0 bases and J by 8 bases, with 11 bases left in between. The CDR3 DNA follows: TGTGCCAGCAGCTTAGATTACCGCATTGATGAGCAGTTCTTC. It yields the protein CASSLDYRIDEQFF.

The rearrangement uses TRBV29-1 and TRBJ2-7; TRBD1 agrees at 8 bases. V trimming: 1 base; J trimming: 5 bases; junction bases outside the gene matches: 4. Germline V lookup: CDR1 SQVTM, CDR2 ANQGSEA. CDR3 size: 13 residues. Here the CDR3 reads CSVEGRDRNEQYF. CDR3 DNA: TGCAGCGTTGAAGGCCGGGACAGGAACGAGCAGTACTTC.

The genes are TRBV4-1 and TRBJ2-4; D is unclear. The CDR3 has 20 residues. Trimming took off 0 bases at V and 3 bases at J, with 24 bases between the two ends. Per the germline V gene, CDR1 is MGHRA and CDR2 is YSYEKL. The CDR3 DNA is TGCGCCAGCAGCCAAGATGACCAAGCCTCCCCTCTTCGGGTCAAAAACATTCAGTACTTC. Its translation is CASSQDDQASPLRVKNIQYF.

The chain is built from TRBV7-2 and TRBJ2-7; D is undetermined. Between the trimmed V and J ends, which lost 6 bases and 3 bases, there was a span of 15 bases. This CDR3 region has 14 residues. Germline V gives CDR1 SGHTA, CDR2 FQGNSA. This CDR3 is CASRHSLGHYEQYF. The CDR3 DNA is TGTGCCAGCAGGCATAGTTTAGGCCACTACGAGCAGTACTTC.

The chain recombines TRBV2 with TRBJ2-2; D is perhaps TRBD2 (6 bases). Germline V gives CDR1 SNHLY, CDR2 FYNNEI. V was trimmed by 3 bases and J by 1 base, leaving 9 bases between them. The CDR3 is made up of 15 amino acids. The DNA for the CDR3 is TGTGCCAGCAGTGATACGCGGGGGAACACCGGGGAGCTGTTTTTT. Amino acids: CASSDTRGNTGELFF. The full variable domain, its missing parts supplied by reference TRBV2 and TRBJ2-2, is EPEVTQTPSHQVTQMGQEVILRCVPISNHLYFYWYRQILGQKVEFLVSFYNNEISEKSEIFDDQFSVERPDGSNFTLKIRSTKLEDSAMYFCASSDTRGNTGELFFGEGSRLTVL.

The rearrangement joins TRBV6-1 to TRBJ2-7, with TRBD1 matching 7 bases. Germline CDR1 reads MNHNS; CDR2 reads SASEGT. The ends lost 6 bases at V and 7 bases at J; junction bases unmatched: 21. The CDR3 sequence is 17 residues long. In DNA, the CDR3 is TGTGCCAGCAGCGCGACACCCTTGGAAACAGGGGCTAGAGAGCAGTACTTC. It codes for CASSATPLETGAREQYF.

This clonotype was detected only a few times. The chain carries TRBV6-5 and TRBJ1-5, with D maybe TRBD1 (5 bases). V was shortened by 2 bases and J by 0 bases, with 5 bases between the two germline ends. The germline gives CDR1 MNHEY, CDR2 SVGAGI. The length of the CDR3 is 14 residues. CDR3 amino acids: CASSYDSSNQPQHF. The CDR3 nucleotides are TGTGCCAGCAGTTACGACAGTAGCAATCAGCCCCAGCATTTT.

The chain is built from TRBV2 and TRBJ2-7; the D gene is possibly TRBD2 (5 bases). V lost 6 bases and J lost 5, with 23 bases in between. Per the germline V gene, CDR1 is SNHLY and CDR2 is FYNNEI. The CDR3 covers 16 residues. CDR3 sequence: CASSPKVGMRANEQYF. The CDR3 DNA reads as TGTGCCAGCAGCCCCAAGGTGGGGATGAGGGCTAACGAGCAGTACTTC.

Only a few counts were recorded for this clonotype. V gene TRBV10-1 combines with J gene TRBJ2-7; the D gene is possibly TRBD2 (5 bases). V was shortened by 6 bases and J by 5 bases, with 14 bases between the two germline ends. The CDR3 is 13 amino acids. CDR1 and CDR2 (germline): WNHNN, SYGVQD (reference sequence). The CDR3 DNA is TGCGCCAGCAGCGGACCGGACTGGGACGAGCAGTACTTC. Residues: CASSGPDWDEQYF.

V is TRBV27 and J is TRBJ1-5; D might be TRBD1 (6 bases). Germline V gene sequence: CDR1 MNHEY, CDR2 SMNVEV (reference sequence). Trimming pared 6 bases from V and 0 bases from J, leaving 12 bases between. The CDR3 consists of 15 residues. CDR3 sequence reads: CASRAGQYSNQPQHF. The DNA for the CDR3 is TGTGCCAGCAGGGCCGGACAGTATAGCAATCAGCCCCAGCATTTT.

V and J are TRBV30 and TRBJ1-2; D is ambiguous. V dropped 5 bases and J dropped 7 bases, with 11 bases sitting between them. CDR1 and CDR2 from the germline V gene are GTSNPN and SVGIG (reference sequence). The CDR3 has 11 residues. CDR3: CAWWFGSGYTF. The CDR3 DNA reads as TGTGCCTGGTGGTTTGGATCTGGCTACACCTTC.